This TCR beta chain was documented in a study of identifying expanded T cells in peripheral blood. Findings of the study overall: Technical replicates showed approximately 1.2 changed clones; approximately 2 weeks around 15; four weeks 19. Across healthy donors, higher total template counts meant significantly greater roughly two-week count variance.

During the collection period, no donor immune events like infections were recorded. Details on this clone: Its target is unknown.

This table comes from immunoSEQ multiplex PCR, and its TCRdb copy is limited to in-frame clones, with some not included. The table includes 75,000 to 90,000 clones, approximately 90% detected once. This TCR was sampled from a person aged 18 to 75 in good health. The sequenced material came from blood.

CDR3 bases: TGCAGCGTTCAGGGACGGATGAACACTGAAGCTTTCTTT. Its protein is CSVQGRMNTEAFF. This chain uses TRBV29-1 with TRBJ1-1, with D possibly TRBD1 on 5 matching bases. V shed 5 bases and J shed 0 bases, with 10 bases lying between them. CDR1 is SQVTM and CDR2 is ANQGSEA in the germline V gene. The CDR3 length is 13 residues.